This TCR beta chain was recorded in a study of T-cell memory formation after mild COVID-19. This clonotype has just a few counts. With constant-segment primers, 5'RACE yielded cDNA libraries of TCR alpha and TCR beta that carried sample barcodes and UMIs. Each CDR3 protein is one row after TCRdb ran MiXCR on the 5' RACE reads. The sample includes more than 350,000 distinct CDR3 sequences, approximately 15% seen only once; the top ten take 20% to 25%. This TCR derives from a man aged 18 to 30 who had mild COVID-19 (a few samples of this study predate the infection). Cell type and time point are not known. Sequences were obtained from PBMCs or a T cell subset sorted from them (not recorded which).

The CDR3 sequence is CASSQDLEQPQHF. As DNA, the CDR3 is TGCGCCAGCAGCCAAGATCTAGAGCAGCCCCAGCATTTT. The V and J genes are TRBV4-1 and TRBJ1-5, with D uncertain. Germline values: CDR1 MGHRA, CDR2 YSYEKL. CDR3 length equals 13 residues. V was shortened by 0 bases and J by 7 bases, with 7 bases between the two germline ends.